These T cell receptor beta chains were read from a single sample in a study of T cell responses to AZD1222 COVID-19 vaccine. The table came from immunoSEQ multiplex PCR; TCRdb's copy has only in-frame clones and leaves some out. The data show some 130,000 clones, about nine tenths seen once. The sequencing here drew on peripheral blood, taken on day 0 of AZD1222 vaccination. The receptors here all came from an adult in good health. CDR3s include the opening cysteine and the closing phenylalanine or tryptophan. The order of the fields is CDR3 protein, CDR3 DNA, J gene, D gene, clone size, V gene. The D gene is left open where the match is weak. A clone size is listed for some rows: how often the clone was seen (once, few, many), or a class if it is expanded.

cdr3_aa: CASSMVGHTIYF
cdr3_nt: TGTGCCAGTAGTATGGTGGGCCACACCATATATTTT
j_call: TRBJ1-3
d_call: -
clone_size: -
v_call: TRBV19

cdr3_aa: CASSPRSGAGNTIYF
cdr3_nt: TGTGCCAGCAGTCCCCGGTCAGGTGCTGGAAACACCATATATTTT
j_call: TRBJ1-3
d_call: -
clone_size: -
v_call: TRBV27

cdr3_aa: CASSRHIDRGISNQPQHF
cdr3_nt: TGTGCCAGCAGCCGCCACATTGACAGGGGGATTAGCAATCAGCCCCAGCATTTT
j_call: TRBJ1-5
d_call: TRBD1
clone_size: -
v_call: TRBV7-8

cdr3_aa: CAWSPRDSYQPQHF
cdr3_nt: TGTGCCTGGAGTCCCAGGGACAGCTATCAGCCCCAGCATTTT
j_call: TRBJ1-5
d_call: TRBD1
clone_size: -
v_call: TRBV30

cdr3_aa: CAWSGPSREQYF
cdr3_nt: TGTGCCTGGAGTGGCCCATCACGGGAGCAGTACTTC
j_call: TRBJ2-7
d_call: -
clone_size: -
v_call: TRBV30

cdr3_aa: CASSVTGNEQFF
cdr3_nt: TGTGCCAGCAGCGTAACGGGGAATGAGCAGTTCTTC
j_call: TRBJ2-1
d_call: -
clone_size: -
v_call: TRBV9

cdr3_aa: CASSLVGQYNSPLHF
cdr3_nt: TGTGCCAGCAGCCTAGTGGGACAGTATAATTCACCCCTCCACTTT
j_call: TRBJ1-6
d_call: TRBD1
clone_size: -
v_call: TRBV11-1

cdr3_aa: CSAILVDIQYF
cdr3_nt: TGCAGTGCTATTCTAGTGGACATTCAGTACTTC
j_call: TRBJ2-4
d_call: -
clone_size: -
v_call: TRBV20-1

cdr3_aa: CASSPNNRAGAETQYF
cdr3_nt: TGTGCCAGCAGCCCCAACAACAGGGCGGGCGCAGAGACCCAGTACTTC
j_call: TRBJ2-5
d_call: -
clone_size: once
v_call: TRBV14

cdr3_aa: CASSRDPVIYGYTF
cdr3_nt: TGTGCCAGCAGCCGGGACCCCGTCATATATGGCTACACCTTC
j_call: TRBJ1-2
d_call: -
clone_size: -
v_call: TRBV11-2

cdr3_aa: CASSEVAFLNTEAFF
cdr3_nt: TGTGCCAGCAGTGAGGTTGCGTTCTTGAACACTGAAGCTTTCTTT
j_call: TRBJ1-1
d_call: -
clone_size: once
v_call: TRBV6-1

cdr3_aa: CASSSGPPNQPQHF
cdr3_nt: TGTGCCAGTAGTTCGGGACCCCCCAATCAGCCCCAGCATTTT
j_call: TRBJ1-5
d_call: -
clone_size: -
v_call: TRBV19

cdr3_aa: CASSRGAVLNTEAFF
cdr3_nt: TGCGCCAGCAGCCGAGGGGCAGTCTTGAACACTGAAGCTTTCTTT
j_call: TRBJ1-1
d_call: -
clone_size: -
v_call: TRBV5-1

cdr3_aa: CASSGGSRSPLHF
cdr3_nt: TGTGCCAGCAGCGGGGGGAGTCGATCACCCCTCCACTTT
j_call: TRBJ1-6
d_call: -
clone_size: -
v_call: TRBV9

cdr3_aa: CASSRNPETDTQYF
cdr3_nt: TGTGCCAGCAGCCGGAACCCGGAGACGGATACGCAGTATTTT
j_call: TRBJ2-3
d_call: -
clone_size: once
v_call: TRBV4-2

cdr3_aa: CATNREQGNQPQHF
cdr3_nt: TGTGCCACCAACCGGGAACAGGGCAATCAGCCCCAGCATTTT
j_call: TRBJ1-5
d_call: -
clone_size: -
v_call: TRBV6-4

cdr3_aa: CASTPRGGRYTQYF
cdr3_nt: TGTGCCAGCACCCCCCGCGGGGGGCGGTATACGCAGTATTTT
j_call: TRBJ2-3
d_call: TRBD2
clone_size: few
v_call: TRBV27

cdr3_aa: CASSLEGHGYTF
cdr3_nt: TGTGCCAGCAGTTTAGAGGGCCATGGCTACACCTTC
j_call: TRBJ1-2
d_call: -
clone_size: -
v_call: TRBV12-3/TRBV12-4

cdr3_aa: CATSDFGTSEIYEQFF
cdr3_nt: TGTGCCACCAGTGATTTCGGGACTAGCGAAATCTATGAGCAGTTCTTC
j_call: TRBJ2-1
d_call: TRBD2
clone_size: medium-sized
v_call: TRBV24-1

cdr3_aa: CASSAGDRSYNEQFF
cdr3_nt: TGTGCCAGCAGCGCGGGCGACAGGTCCTACAATGAGCAGTTCTTC
j_call: TRBJ2-1
d_call: -
clone_size: -
v_call: TRBV6-2/TRBV6-3

cdr3_aa: CASSSGPYSGNTIYF
cdr3_nt: TGTGCCAGCAGCTCAGGACCGTACTCTGGAAACACCATATATTTT
j_call: TRBJ1-3
d_call: -
clone_size: -
v_call: TRBV11-2

cdr3_aa: CASTAGGSDTQYF
cdr3_nt: TGTGCCAGTACGGCGGGGGGTTCTGATACGCAGTATTTT
j_call: TRBJ2-3
d_call: TRBD2
clone_size: -
v_call: TRBV19

cdr3_aa: CASSLDLIGLYEQYF
cdr3_nt: TGTGCCAGCAGCTTAGATCTTATAGGGCTCTACGAGCAGTACTTC
j_call: TRBJ2-7
d_call: -
clone_size: -
v_call: TRBV11-2

cdr3_aa: CASSLATGLNTEAFF
cdr3_nt: TGTGCCAGCAGCTTAGCAACAGGGTTGAACACTGAAGCTTTCTTT
j_call: TRBJ1-1
d_call: -
clone_size: -
v_call: TRBV7-9

cdr3_aa: CASSRGSGYGYTF
cdr3_nt: TGTGCCAGCAGTCGCGGGTCTGGCTATGGCTACACCTTC
j_call: TRBJ1-2
d_call: -
clone_size: few
v_call: TRBV6-5

cdr3_aa: CASSYKGQFHNEQFF
cdr3_nt: TGTGCCAGCAGCTACAAGGGGCAGTTCCACAATGAGCAGTTCTTC
j_call: TRBJ2-1
d_call: -
clone_size: -
v_call: TRBV5-8

cdr3_aa: CASSPSRTSGGGETQYF
cdr3_nt: TGTGCCAGCAGTCCTTCTCGGACTAGCGGGGGGGGCGAGACCCAGTACTTC
j_call: TRBJ2-5
d_call: TRBD2
clone_size: few
v_call: TRBV6-6

cdr3_aa: CASSLDEGGNEQFF
cdr3_nt: TGTGCCAGCAGTCTCGATGAGGGGGGCAATGAGCAGTTCTTC
j_call: TRBJ2-1
d_call: -
clone_size: -
v_call: TRBV6-4

cdr3_aa: CASGSRTSGGYTF
cdr3_nt: TGTGCTAGTGGTTCGAGGACGTCCGGGGGCTACACCTTC
j_call: TRBJ1-2
d_call: -
clone_size: -
v_call: TRBV12-5

cdr3_aa: CASSPGQATYGYTF
cdr3_nt: TGTGCCAGCAGCCCCGGACAGGCCACCTATGGCTACACCTTC
j_call: TRBJ1-2
d_call: TRBD1
clone_size: -
v_call: TRBV28

cdr3_aa: CAWSVRGVTSGVLDTQYF
cdr3_nt: TGTGCCTGGAGTGTACGTGGAGTAACGAGCGGGGTTTTAGACACGCAGTATTTT
j_call: TRBJ2-3
d_call: TRBD2
clone_size: -
v_call: TRBV30

cdr3_aa: CAISESTYGYTF
cdr3_nt: TGTGCCATCAGTGAGTCGACATATGGCTACACCTTC
j_call: TRBJ1-2
d_call: -
clone_size: -
v_call: TRBV10-3

cdr3_aa: CAWSVVGGQPQHF
cdr3_nt: TGTGCCTGGAGTGTTGTGGGAGGGCAGCCCCAGCATTTT
j_call: TRBJ1-5
d_call: -
clone_size: -
v_call: TRBV30

cdr3_aa: CASSAATGVPINTGELFF
cdr3_nt: TGTGCCAGTAGTGCCGCGACAGGGGTCCCTATTAACACCGGGGAGCTGTTTTTT
j_call: TRBJ2-2
d_call: TRBD1
clone_size: -
v_call: TRBV19

cdr3_aa: CASIFGQGDGGYTF
cdr3_nt: TGTGCCAGCATCTTCGGACAGGGGGACGGTGGCTACACCTTC
j_call: TRBJ1-2
d_call: TRBD1
clone_size: -
v_call: TRBV6-5

cdr3_aa: CASSPLGGVFTDTQYF
cdr3_nt: TGCGCCAGCAGCCCGCTTGGGGGGGTTTTCACAGATACGCAGTATTTT
j_call: TRBJ2-3
d_call: TRBD2
clone_size: -
v_call: TRBV4-1

cdr3_aa: CASSLEVQGTYNEQFF
cdr3_nt: TGTGCCAGCAGCTTAGAGGTCCAGGGGACCTACAATGAGCAGTTCTTC
j_call: TRBJ2-1
d_call: -
clone_size: -
v_call: TRBV7-9

cdr3_aa: CASSIGQGTAEYNSPLHF
cdr3_nt: TGTGCCAGTAGTATTGGGCAGGGGACTGCCGAGTATAATTCACCCCTCCACTTT
j_call: TRBJ1-6
d_call: -
clone_size: -
v_call: TRBV19

cdr3_aa: CASSYSGGLAKNIQYF
cdr3_nt: TGTGCCAGCAGCTATAGCGGGGGGTTAGCCAAAAACATTCAGTACTTC
j_call: TRBJ2-4
d_call: TRBD2
clone_size: once
v_call: TRBV5-4

cdr3_aa: CASSLWSGGDGYTF
cdr3_nt: TGCGCCAGCAGCTTGTGGTCAGGGGGCGATGGCTACACCTTC
j_call: TRBJ1-2
d_call: TRBD1
clone_size: once
v_call: TRBV5-1

cdr3_aa: CASSQSGLSGNTIYF
cdr3_nt: TGTGCCAGCAGCCAATCGGGACTCTCTGGAAACACCATATATTTT
j_call: TRBJ1-3
d_call: -
clone_size: -
v_call: TRBV16